Shown below are 16 T cell receptor beta chains from a single sample sequenced in a study of cytomegalovirus exposure and HLA in healthy donors. The study ran its PCR with 60 Vbeta and 13 Jbeta primers. Sequenced by immunoSEQ multiplex PCR; TCRdb stores in-frame clones only, minus some. The data show fewer than 200,000 clones, roughly 70% seen once. The sample comprised PBMCs. Receptors originate from a girl between 5 and 17 years old in good health and CMV-seronegative.

This clone has a handful of counts. The J gene is TRBJ1-5, the V gene TRBV29-1; no definite D call. Germline loops: CDR1 SQVTM, CDR2 ANQGSEA. The CDR3 spans 12 residues. V dropped 4 bases and J dropped 3 bases, with 7 bases sitting between them. CDR3: CSVGSLNQPQHF. CDR3 coding DNA: TGCAGCGTTGGGAGTCTCAATCAGCCCCAGCATTTT.

The V and J genes are TRBV19 and TRBJ1-4; 7 nucleotides line up with TRBD1. From germline, CDR1 is LNHDA and CDR2 SQIVND (reference sequence). CDR3 length equals 15 residues. The V gene end was trimmed by 5 bases and the J gene end by 6 bases; junction bases not matched to a gene: 9. The CDR3 bases are TGTGCCAGTAGTTTTTCGGACAGGCTATATGAAAAACTGTTTTTT. Translation: CASSFSDRLYEKLFF.

V is TRBV27 and J is TRBJ1-1; TRBD1 might be the D (5 bases). CDR1 MNHEY and CDR2 SMNVEV come from the germline V gene (reference sequence). The CDR3 has 13 residues. The V gene lost 7 bases and the J gene lost 1 base, with 10 bases spanning the gap. CDR3 residues: CASKWQGNTEAFF. The CDR3 DNA follows: TGTGCCAGCAAGTGGCAGGGGAACACTGAAGCTTTCTTT.

About this clone itself: Other DNA sequences in the same sample also yield this CDR3. The chain uses TRBV9 and TRBJ1-1, with 7 bases matching TRBD1. The CDR3 consists of 14 residues. V shed 3 bases and J 1 base; nucleotides not matched to a gene: 3. Germline V gene lookup returns CDR1 SGDLS and CDR2 YYNGEE. The CDR3 DNA reads as TGTGCCAGCAGCGGAGGGGGCGCGAACACTGAAGCTTTCTTT. Protein product: CASSGGGANTEAFF. The variable domain in full, with the rest retrieved from reference TRBV9 and TRBJ1-1, is DSGVTQTPKHLITATGQRVTLRCSPRSGDLSVYWYQQSLDQGLQFLIQYYNGEERAKGNILERFSAQQFPDLHSELNLSSLELGDSALYFCASSGGGANTEAFFGQGTRLTVV.

This rearrangement joins TRBV6-4 to TRBJ2-1; 13 bases map to TRBD2. J gave up 6 bases and V 5 bases, and 1 base lay outside the gene matches. The germline gives CDR1 MRHNA, CDR2 SNTAGT. This CDR3 is built from 14 residues. The CDR3 region has the DNA TGTGCCAGCAGTACTAGCGGGGGGGCCAATGAGCAGTTCTTC. This sequence encodes CASSTSGGANEQFF.

This clone was found once. This rearrangement joins TRBV6-1 to TRBJ1-5; maybe TRBD1 (6 bases). Per the germline V gene, CDR1 is MNHNS and CDR2 is SASEGT. V was trimmed by 7 bases and J by 3 bases, leaving 13 bases between them. The CDR3 has 14 amino acids. As DNA, the CDR3 is TGTGCCAGCAATCCACAGGGTGCCAATCAGCCCCAGCATTTT. Protein sequence: CASNPQGANQPQHF.

This clone has more than one count but fewer than ten. This rearrangement joins TRBV7-9 to TRBJ1-3; a possible D gene is TRBD1 (5 bases). V was cut by 7 bases and J by 2 bases, with 12 bases left in between. Germline-derived CDR1 and CDR2 are SEHNR and FQNEAQ (reference sequence). This CDR3 is 14 amino acids long. The CDR3 DNA reads TGTGCCAGCACTGATTCAGGGACTGGAAACACCATATATTTT. Translating it yields CASTDSGTGNTIYF.

The sample holds one count of this clone. As DNA, the CDR3 is TGTGCCAGCAGCTTAACGACAGGGTCCTACGAGCAGTACTTC. Encoded protein: CASSLTTGSYEQYF. The chain employs TRBV7-9 and TRBJ2-7; TRBD1 agrees at 7 bases. The CDR3 length is 14 residues. The V segment lost 2 bases and the J segment 1 base; nucleotides outside the gene matches: 2. Per the germline V gene, CDR1 is SEHNR and CDR2 is FQNEAQ (reference sequence).

The CDR3 sequence is CQGSNQPQHF. CDR3 coding DNA: TGTCAGGGTTCAAATCAGCCCCAGCATTTT. The rearrangement links TRBV30 to TRBJ1-5, with a possible D match to TRBD1 (5 bases). Per the germline V gene, CDR1 is GTSNPN and CDR2 is SVGIG (reference sequence). CDR3 length equals 10 residues.

The V gene is TRBV2, the J gene TRBJ1-5; TRBD1 matches 8 bases. The CDR3 spans 17 residues. The trim removed 4 bases at V and 3 bases at J, leaving 11 bases unmatched. Germline assignment: CDR1 SNHLY and CDR2 FYNNEI. The DNA for the CDR3 is TGTGCCAGCAGTGTCCCTTTAGGGACAGGTTTCAATCAGCCCCAGCATTTT. Its translation: CASSVPLGTGFNQPQHF.

V gene TRBV10-3 combines with J gene TRBJ2-3, with a weak D call TRBD1 (6 bases). V lost 5 bases and J lost 0, with 12 bases in between. The CDR3 has 15 amino acids. Germline CDR1 ENHRY, CDR2 SYGVKD. Here the CDR3 DNA reads TGTGCCATCAGTCCGGGACACGCTAGCACAGATACGCAGTATTTT. Translated: CAISPGHASTDTQYF.

CDR3 loop: CASSFPPKRGGDTQYF. The CDR3 bases are TGTGCCAGCAGCTTTCCCCCTAAGCGGGGGGGAGATACGCAGTATTTT. This chain connects TRBV11-2 to TRBJ2-3, with TRBD2 identical over 10 bases. The CDR3 has 16 residues. CDR1 and CDR2 from the germline V gene are SGHAT and FQNNGV. The junction had 8 bases not matched to a gene; V was cut back by 3 bases and J by 5 bases. The entire variable domain, with the rest obtained from reference TRBV11-2 and TRBJ2-3, is as follows: EAGVAQSPRYKIIEKRQSVAFWCNPISGHATLYWYQQILGQGPKLLIQFQNNGVVDDSQLPKDRFSAERLKGVDSTLKIQPAKLEDSAVYLCASSFPPKRGGDTQYFGPGTRLTVL.

This clone was picked up a small number of times. The rearrangement joins TRBV19 to TRBJ1-6; the match to TRBD1 covers 9 bases. The CDR3 extends over 15 amino acids. After removal of 1 base from V and 10 bases from J, the junction contained 5 bases not matched to a gene. Per the germline V gene, CDR1 is LNHDA and CDR2 is SQIVND (reference sequence). The CDR3 region has the DNA TGTGCCAGTAGTATAGCAGACAGGGGGTTGTCACCCCTCCACTTT. The encoded protein is CASSIADRGLSPLHF. Based on the CDR3 plus reference TRBV19 and TRBJ1-6, the full variable domain is DGGITQSPKYLFRKEGQNVTLSCEQNLNHDAMYWYRQDPGQGLRLIYYSQIVNDFQKGDIAEGYSVSREKKESFPLTVTSAQKNPTAFYLCASSIADRGLSPLHFGNGTRLTVT.

The chain links TRBV7-2 to TRBJ1-2, with 9 positions matching TRBD1. Germline V gene sequence: CDR1 SGHTA, CDR2 FQGNSA. CDR3 length equals 17 residues. J gave up 6 bases and V 0 bases, and 11 bases lay outside the gene matches. For the CDR3, the DNA is TGTGCCAGCAGCTTAGCGAACAGGGGGCGTCAGTTGGATGGCTACACCTTC. Amino acid sequence: CASSLANRGRQLDGYTF.

V is TRBV6-5 and J is TRBJ2-5; 7 nucleotides align to TRBD2. The germline V gene has CDR1 MNHEY and CDR2 SVGAGI. J was trimmed by 2 bases and V by 0 bases; bases with no gene match: 3. This CDR3 is built from 15 residues. The CDR3 reads CASSYSSGGQETQYF. CDR3 nucleotide sequence: TGTGCCAGCAGTTACTCCTCCGGGGGGCAAGAGACCCAGTACTTC.

The rearrangement joins TRBV6-1 to TRBJ1-6; D not resolved. V was cut by 3 bases and J by 6 bases, with 9 bases left in between. This CDR3 spans 14 amino acids. Germline lookup yields CDR1 MNHNS and CDR2 SASEGT. The DNA for the CDR3 is TGTGCCAGCAGTGACAGGTTCAGTAATTCACCCCTCCACTTT. Amino acid sequence: CASSDRFSNSPLHF.